This is a list of T cell receptor beta chains from one sample in a study of T cell responses to AZD1222 COVID-19 vaccine. The protocol was immunoSEQ multiplex PCR, while the TCRdb copy is restricted to in-frame clones and leaves out a portion. Altogether fewer than 120,000 clones are present, about 90% being singletons, with the ten largest covering roughly 7.8%. Sequenced here: peripheral blood, sampled on day 0 of AZD1222 vaccination. The receptors were sampled from an adult in good health. Both conserved end residues are part of each CDR3. Each record gives: V gene, D gene, J gene, clone size, CDR3 length, CDR3 protein, CDR3 DNA. A D gene is named only where the DNA matches it firmly. Size values are once, few and many counts, or a class for expanded clones, and some rows have none.

TRBV2	NA	TRBJ2-7	NA	14	CASSEGRYLYEQYF	TGTGCCAGCAGTGAGGGCAGGTATCTATACGAGCAGTACTTC
TRBV7-9	NA	TRBJ2-2	NA	16	CASSLAMALNTGELFF	TGTGCCAGCAGCTTAGCTATGGCTCTGAACACCGGGGAGCTGTTTTTT
TRBV24-1	TRBD2	TRBJ2-5	NA	15	CATSDPRGGLETQYF	TGTGCCACCAGTGATCCTCGGGGGGGGTTGGAGACCCAGTACTTC
TRBV6-1	NA	TRBJ1-5	NA	15	CASSEAQGSNQPQHF	TGTGCCAGCAGTGAAGCCCAGGGGAGCAATCAGCCCCAGCATTTT
TRBV2	TRBD2	TRBJ2-3	NA	14	CASSSGGFTDTQYF	TGTGCCAGCTCTAGCGGGGGATTCACAGATACGCAGTATTTT
TRBV11-2	NA	TRBJ1-1	NA	12	CASSPQGSEAFF	TGTGCCAGCAGCCCCCAGGGCTCTGAAGCTTTCTTT
TRBV6-4	NA	TRBJ1-5	NA	15	CASIPLVKGDQPQHF	TGTGCCAGCATTCCCCTCGTGAAGGGGGATCAGCCCCAGCATTTT
TRBV10-3	TRBD1	TRBJ1-5	NA	15	CAISPGQGEEQPQHF	TGTGCCATCAGCCCGGGACAGGGGGAGGAACAGCCCCAGCATTTT
TRBV28	NA	TRBJ1-5	NA	12	CASSFLGQPQHF	TGTGCCAGCAGTTTTCTCGGGCAGCCCCAGCATTTT
TRBV11-2	TRBD1	TRBJ1-5	NA	16	CASSLEAGGSNQPQHF	TGTGCCAGCAGTCTAGAGGCAGGGGGGAGCAATCAGCCCCAGCATTTT
TRBV6-1	NA	TRBJ2-7	once	16	CASSEASGQYAYEQYF	TGTGCCAGCAGTGAAGCCTCCGGACAGTACGCCTACGAGCAGTACTTC
TRBV6-5	NA	TRBJ1-3	NA	15	CASTGPPSSGNTIYF	TGTGCCAGCACCGGACCCCCGAGCTCTGGAAACACCATATATTTT
TRBV18	NA	TRBJ2-3	NA	14	CASSSQRGTDTQYF	TGTGCCAGCTCATCGCAGCGGGGCACAGATACGCAGTATTTT
TRBV6-6	TRBD1	TRBJ1-1	NA	15	CASTGWTGGYTEAFF	TGTGCCAGCACTGGATGGACAGGGGGCTACACTGAAGCTTTCTTT
TRBV5-6	NA	TRBJ2-3	once	13	CASSFGRGDTQYF	TGTGCCAGCAGCTTTGGCAGGGGAGATACGCAGTATTTT
TRBV5-4	NA	TRBJ1-6	NA	15	CASSGGDLPNSPLHF	TGTGCCAGCAGCGGGGGGGACCTTCCTAATTCACCCCTCCACTTT
TRBV6-5	NA	TRBJ1-1	NA	15	CASSSPGGVNTEAFF	TGTGCCAGCAGTTCCCCGGGAGGGGTGAACACTGAAGCTTTCTTT
TRBV3-1/TRBV3-2	NA	TRBJ1-1	NA	13	CASSPGTLAEAFF	TGTGCCAGCAGCCCCGGGACATTAGCTGAAGCTTTCTTT
TRBV25-1	NA	TRBJ1-1	NA	13	CASVLGGGTEAFF	TGTGCCAGCGTACTAGGCGGGGGCACTGAAGCTTTCTTT
TRBV11-2	NA	TRBJ2-7	NA	13	CASSLVGYYEQYF	TGTGCCAGCAGCTTAGTGGGTTACTACGAGCAGTACTTC
TRBV30	NA	TRBJ2-3	NA	15	CAWSTTTGRADTQYF	TGTGCCTGGAGTACCACGACAGGGAGGGCAGATACGCAGTATTTT
TRBV10-1	NA	TRBJ2-7	NA	13	CASSESSSYEQYF	TGCGCCAGCAGTGAGTCGAGCTCCTACGAGCAGTACTTC
TRBV20-1	NA	TRBJ1-2	NA	12	CSASVANGGYTF	TGCAGTGCTAGTGTGGCCAACGGGGGCTACACCTTC
TRBV2	TRBD1	TRBJ1-2	NA	12	CASRGVGSLFTF	TGTGCCTCCAGGGGGGTCGGGAGCCTCTTCACCTTC
TRBV4-1	NA	TRBJ1-5	NA	14	CASSQQGSGQPQHF	TGCGCCAGCAGCCAACAGGGGTCGGGACAGCCCCAGCATTTT
TRBV11-3	TRBD1	TRBJ2-6	once	17	CASSGQGRSSGANVLTF	TGTGCCAGCAGCGGACAGGGAAGGAGCTCTGGGGCCAACGTCCTGACTTTC
TRBV28	TRBD1	TRBJ2-7	NA	13	CASSADRGYEQYF	TGTGCCAGCAGTGCGGACAGGGGGTACGAGCAGTACTTC
TRBV7-2	NA	TRBJ1-6	NA	12	CASGSYNSPLHF	TGTGCCAGTGGCTCCTATAATTCACCCCTCCACTTT
TRBV18	TRBD1	TRBJ1-4	NA	16	CASSPRSRDSNEKLFF	TGTGCCAGCTCACCACGTAGCCGGGACAGTAATGAAAAACTGTTTTTT
TRBV5-1	TRBD1	TRBJ1-2	NA	17	CASSLSQQGAPNYGYTF	TGCGCCAGCAGCTTATCACAACAGGGGGCCCCTAACTATGGCTACACCTTC
TRBV3-1/TRBV3-2	NA	TRBJ2-3	NA	15	CASSPTHTSTDTQYF	TGTGCCAGCAGCCCAACGCATACTTCCACAGATACGCAGTATTTT
TRBV3-1/TRBV3-2	TRBD1	TRBJ1-6	NA	17	CASSQGRTGGKDSPLHF	TGTGCCAGCAGCCAAGGGAGAACAGGGGGCAAGGATTCACCCCTCCACTTT
TRBV28	NA	TRBJ2-7	NA	12	CASSLLQGEQYF	TGTGCCAGCAGTTTACTCCAGGGGGAGCAGTACTTC
TRBV6-6	NA	TRBJ2-7	NA	14	CASGGGHDTYEQYF	TGTGCCAGCGGGGGGGGGCATGACACCTACGAGCAGTACTTC
TRBV10-3	NA	TRBJ1-2	NA	13	CAISESVRYGYTF	TGTGCCATCAGTGAGTCGGTCCGCTATGGCTACACCTTC
TRBV30	NA	TRBJ2-7	NA	12	CAWSAPRGEQYF	TGTGCCTGGAGTGCCCCAAGAGGCGAGCAGTACTTC
TRBV5-8	NA	TRBJ2-5	NA	13	CASSLFWGETQYF	TGTGCCAGCAGCTTGTTCTGGGGCGAGACCCAGTACTTC
TRBV10-3	NA	TRBJ1-2	NA	14	CAISDPTRGYGYTF	TGTGCCATCAGTGACCCGACAAGAGGCTATGGCTACACCTTC
TRBV6-5	NA	TRBJ2-2	NA	11	CASSNTGELFF	TGTGCCAGCAGCAACACCGGGGAGCTGTTTTTT
TRBV5-8	TRBD2	TRBJ2-6	NA	16	CASSLAGGSGANVLTF	TGTGCCAGCAGCTTGGCCGGGGGGTCTGGGGCCAACGTCCTGACTTTC
TRBV7-9	TRBD2	TRBJ2-3	NA	16	CASSSLQAGGTDTQYF	TGTGCCAGCAGCTCCCTCCAGGCGGGGGGCACAGATACGCAGTATTTT